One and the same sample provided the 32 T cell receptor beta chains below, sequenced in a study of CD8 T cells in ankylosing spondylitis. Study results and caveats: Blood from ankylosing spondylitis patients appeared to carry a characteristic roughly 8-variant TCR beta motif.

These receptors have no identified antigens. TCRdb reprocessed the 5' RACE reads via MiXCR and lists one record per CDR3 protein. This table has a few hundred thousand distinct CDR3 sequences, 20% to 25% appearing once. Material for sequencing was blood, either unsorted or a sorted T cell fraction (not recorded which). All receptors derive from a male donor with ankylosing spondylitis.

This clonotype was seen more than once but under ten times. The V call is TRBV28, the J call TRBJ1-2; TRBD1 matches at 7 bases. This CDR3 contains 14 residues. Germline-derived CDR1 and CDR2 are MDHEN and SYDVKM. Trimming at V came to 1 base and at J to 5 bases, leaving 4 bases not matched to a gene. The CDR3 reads CASSLYEGAYGYTF. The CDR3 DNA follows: TGTGCCAGCAGTTTATACGAGGGGGCGTATGGCTACACCTTC.

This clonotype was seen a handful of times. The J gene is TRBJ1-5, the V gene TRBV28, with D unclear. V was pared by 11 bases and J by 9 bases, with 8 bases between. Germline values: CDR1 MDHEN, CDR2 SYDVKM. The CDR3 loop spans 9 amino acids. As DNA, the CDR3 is TGTGCCGCGGGTAGGCCCCAGCATTTT. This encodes CAAGRPQHF.

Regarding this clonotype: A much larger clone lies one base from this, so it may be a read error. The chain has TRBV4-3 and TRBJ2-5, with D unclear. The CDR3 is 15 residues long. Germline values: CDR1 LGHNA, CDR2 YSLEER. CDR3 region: CDSSQDRAREETQYF. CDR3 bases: TGCGACAGCAGCCAAGATCGGGCCCGGGAAGAGACCCAGTACTTC.

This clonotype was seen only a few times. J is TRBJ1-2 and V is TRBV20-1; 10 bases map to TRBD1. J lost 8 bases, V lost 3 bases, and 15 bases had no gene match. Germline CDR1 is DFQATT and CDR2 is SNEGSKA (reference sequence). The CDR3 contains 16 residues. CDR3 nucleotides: TGCAGTGCTAGGCTACTCCCCGGGACAGGGGAGGACGGCTACACCTTC. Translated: CSARLLPGTGEDGYTF.

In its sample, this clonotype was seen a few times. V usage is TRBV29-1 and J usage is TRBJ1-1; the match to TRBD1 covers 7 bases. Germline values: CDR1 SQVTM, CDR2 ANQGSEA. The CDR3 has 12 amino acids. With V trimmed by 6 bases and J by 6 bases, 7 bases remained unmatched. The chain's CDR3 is CSVGGRQPEAFF. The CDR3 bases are TGCAGCGTAGGGGGCCGACAGCCTGAAGCTTTCTTT. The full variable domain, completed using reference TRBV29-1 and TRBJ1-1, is SAVISQKPSRDICQRGTSLTIQCQVDSQVTMMFWYRQQPGQSLTLIATANQGSEATYESGFVIDKFPISRPNLTFSTLTVSNMSPEDSSIYLCSVGGRQPEAFFGQGTRLTVV.

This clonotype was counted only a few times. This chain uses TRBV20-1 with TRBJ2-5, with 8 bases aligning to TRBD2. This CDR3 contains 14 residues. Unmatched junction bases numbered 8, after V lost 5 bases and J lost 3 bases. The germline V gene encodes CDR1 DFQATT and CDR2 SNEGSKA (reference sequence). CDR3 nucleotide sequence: TGCAGTGCTTATAGCGGGGCAATAGAAGAGACCCAGTACTTC. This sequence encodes CSAYSGAIEETQYF.

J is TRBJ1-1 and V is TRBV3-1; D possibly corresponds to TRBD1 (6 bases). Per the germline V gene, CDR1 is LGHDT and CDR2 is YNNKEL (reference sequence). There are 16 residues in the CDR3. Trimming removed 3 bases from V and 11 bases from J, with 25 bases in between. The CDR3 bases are TGTGCCAGCAGCCAGGCCACCTCGACAGGACGGATCCCGGCTTTCTTT. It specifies CASSQATSTGRIPAFF.

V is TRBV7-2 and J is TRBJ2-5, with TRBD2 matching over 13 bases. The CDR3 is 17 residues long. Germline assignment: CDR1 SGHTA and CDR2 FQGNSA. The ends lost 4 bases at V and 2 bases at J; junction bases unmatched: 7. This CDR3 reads CASSYRLAGGGQETQYF. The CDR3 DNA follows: TGTGCCAGCAGCTATCGACTAGCGGGAGGAGGACAAGAGACCCAGTACTTC.

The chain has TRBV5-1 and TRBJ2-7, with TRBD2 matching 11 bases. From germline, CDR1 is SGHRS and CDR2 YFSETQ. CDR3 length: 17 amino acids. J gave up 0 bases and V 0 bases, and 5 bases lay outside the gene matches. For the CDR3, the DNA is TGCGCCAGCAGCTTGGAAAGGACTAGCGGGTACTCCTACGAGCAGTACTTC. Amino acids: CASSLERTSGYSYEQYF.

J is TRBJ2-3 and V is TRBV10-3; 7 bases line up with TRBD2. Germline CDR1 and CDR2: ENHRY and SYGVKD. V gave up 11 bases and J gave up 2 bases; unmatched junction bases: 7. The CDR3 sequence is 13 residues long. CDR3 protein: CAAGGRFTDTQYF. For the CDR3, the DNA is TGTGCCGCCGGGGGGAGATTCACAGATACGCAGTATTTT.

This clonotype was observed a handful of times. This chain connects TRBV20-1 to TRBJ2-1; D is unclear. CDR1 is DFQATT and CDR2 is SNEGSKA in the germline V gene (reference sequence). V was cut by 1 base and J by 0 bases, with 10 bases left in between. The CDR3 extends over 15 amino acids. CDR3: CSARVRMSSYNEQFF. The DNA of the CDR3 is TGCAGTGCTAGAGTGCGGATGAGCTCCTACAATGAGCAGTTCTTC.

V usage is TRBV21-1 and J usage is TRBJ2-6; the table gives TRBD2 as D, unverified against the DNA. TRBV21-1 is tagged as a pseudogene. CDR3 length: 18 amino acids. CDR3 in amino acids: CASSKKSRTACGANVLTF. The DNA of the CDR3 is TGTGCCAGCAGCAAGAAAAGCAGGACTGCATGTGGGGCCAACGTCCTGACTTTC.

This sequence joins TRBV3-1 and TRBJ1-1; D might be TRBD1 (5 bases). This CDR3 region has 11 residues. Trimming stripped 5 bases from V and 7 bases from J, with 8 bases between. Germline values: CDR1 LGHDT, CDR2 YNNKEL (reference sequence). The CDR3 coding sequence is TGTGCCAGCAGCTTCGACAGTGAAGCTTTCTTT. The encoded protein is CASSFDSEAFF.

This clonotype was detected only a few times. DNA for the CDR3: TGTGCCAGCAGTTTTTGGGGGGCCGAGCAGTTCTTC. This sequence encodes CASSFWGAEQFF. The chain couples TRBV28 to TRBJ2-1; TRBD1 or TRBD2 may be the D gene (6 bases each). Germline CDR1 reads MDHEN; CDR2 reads SYDVKM. This CDR3 spans 12 amino acids. V was pared by 3 bases and J by 10 bases, with 10 bases between. Based on the CDR3 plus reference TRBV28 and TRBJ2-1, the full variable domain is DVKVTQSSRYLVKRTGEKVFLECVQDMDHENMFWYRQDPGLGLRLIYFSYDVKMKEKGDIPEGYSVSREKKERFSLILESASTNQTSMYLCASSFWGAEQFFGPGTRLTVL.

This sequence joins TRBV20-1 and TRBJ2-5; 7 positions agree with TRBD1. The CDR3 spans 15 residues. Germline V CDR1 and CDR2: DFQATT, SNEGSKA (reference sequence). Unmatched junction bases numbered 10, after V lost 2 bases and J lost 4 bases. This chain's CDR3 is CSARYGEGGGETQYF. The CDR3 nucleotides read TGCAGTGCTAGATACGGGGAAGGGGGCGGAGAGACCCAGTACTTC.

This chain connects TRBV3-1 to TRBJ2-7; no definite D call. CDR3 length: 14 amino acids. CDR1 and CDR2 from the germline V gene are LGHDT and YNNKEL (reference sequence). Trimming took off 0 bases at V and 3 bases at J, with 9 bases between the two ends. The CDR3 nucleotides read TGTGCCAGCAGCCAAGAGTCGGTAGGCTACGAGCAGTACTTC. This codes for CASSQESVGYEQYF.

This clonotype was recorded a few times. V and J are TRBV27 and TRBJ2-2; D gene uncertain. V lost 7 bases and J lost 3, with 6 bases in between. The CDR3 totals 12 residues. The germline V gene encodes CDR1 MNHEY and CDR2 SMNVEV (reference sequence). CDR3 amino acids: CASISYTGELFF. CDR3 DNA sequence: TGTGCCAGCATTAGTTACACCGGGGAGCTGTTTTTT.

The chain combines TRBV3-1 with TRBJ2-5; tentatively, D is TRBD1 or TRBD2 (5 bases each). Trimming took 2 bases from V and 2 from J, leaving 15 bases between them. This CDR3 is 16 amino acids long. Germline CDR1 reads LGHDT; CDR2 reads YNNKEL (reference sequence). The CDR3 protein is CASSQRGTEIQETQYF. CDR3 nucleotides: TGTGCCAGCAGCCAAAGAGGGACGGAAATACAAGAGACCCAGTACTTC.

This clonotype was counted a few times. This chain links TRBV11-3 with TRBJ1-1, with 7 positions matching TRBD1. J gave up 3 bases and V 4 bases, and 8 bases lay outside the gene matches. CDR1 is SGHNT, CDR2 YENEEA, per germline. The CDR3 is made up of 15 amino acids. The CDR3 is CASSSWTGRHTEAFF. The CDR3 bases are TGTGCCAGCAGCTCCTGGACAGGACGTCACACTGAAGCTTTCTTT.

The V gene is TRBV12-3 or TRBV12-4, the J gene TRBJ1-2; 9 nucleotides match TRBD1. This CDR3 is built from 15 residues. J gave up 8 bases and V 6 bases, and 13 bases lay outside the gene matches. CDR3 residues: CASSRRDRGVGGYTF. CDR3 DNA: TGTGCCAGCAGCCGCCGTGACAGGGGGGTAGGAGGCTACACCTTC.

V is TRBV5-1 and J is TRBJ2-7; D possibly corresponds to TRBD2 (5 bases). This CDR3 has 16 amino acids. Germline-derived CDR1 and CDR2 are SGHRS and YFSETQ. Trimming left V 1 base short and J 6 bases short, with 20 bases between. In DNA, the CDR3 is TGCGCCAGCAGCTTGAAAACGGGGAACGTTTTTTTCGAGCAGTACTTC. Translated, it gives CASSLKTGNVFFEQYF. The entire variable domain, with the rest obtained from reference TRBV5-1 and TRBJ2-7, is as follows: KAGVTQTPRYLIKTRGQQVTLSCSPISGHRSVSWYQQTPGQGLQFLFEYFSETQRNKGNFPGRFSGRQFSNSRSEMNVSTLELGDSALYLCASSLKTGNVFFEQYFGPGTRLTVT.

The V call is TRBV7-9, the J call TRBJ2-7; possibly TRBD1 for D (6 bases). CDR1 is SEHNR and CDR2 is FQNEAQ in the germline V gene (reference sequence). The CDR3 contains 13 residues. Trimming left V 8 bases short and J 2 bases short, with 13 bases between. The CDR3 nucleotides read TGTGCCAGCGGTTCGACAGGTCCCTACGAGCAGTACTTC. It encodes CASGSTGPYEQYF. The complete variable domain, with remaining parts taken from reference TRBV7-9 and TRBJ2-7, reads DTGVSQNPRHKITKRGQNVTFRCDPISEHNRLYWYRQTLGQGPEFLTYFQNEAQLEKSRLLSDRFSAERPKGSFSTLEIQRTEQGDSAMYLCASGSTGPYEQYFGPGTRLTVT.

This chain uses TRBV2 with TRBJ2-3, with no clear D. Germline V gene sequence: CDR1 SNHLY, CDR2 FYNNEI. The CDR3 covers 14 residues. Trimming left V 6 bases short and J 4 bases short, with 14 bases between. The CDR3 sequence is CASRLRVVADTQYF. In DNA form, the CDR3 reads TGTGCCAGCAGGTTAAGGGTGGTTGCAGATACGCAGTATTTT.

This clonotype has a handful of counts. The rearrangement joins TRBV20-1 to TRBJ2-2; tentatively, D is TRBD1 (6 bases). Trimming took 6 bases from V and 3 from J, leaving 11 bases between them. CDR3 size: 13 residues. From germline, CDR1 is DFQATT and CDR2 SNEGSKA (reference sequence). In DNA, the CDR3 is TGCAGTGCCAGGACAGTTGACACCGGGGAGCTGTTTTTT. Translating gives CSARTVDTGELFF.

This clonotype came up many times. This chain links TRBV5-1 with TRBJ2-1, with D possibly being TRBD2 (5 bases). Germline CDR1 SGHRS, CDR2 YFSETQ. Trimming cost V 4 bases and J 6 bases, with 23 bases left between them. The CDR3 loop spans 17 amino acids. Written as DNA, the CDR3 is TGCGCCAGCAGCCCCCGGGGTTCGCGTTGGGTTAGCAATGAGCAGTTCTTC. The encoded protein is CASSPRGSRWVSNEQFF.

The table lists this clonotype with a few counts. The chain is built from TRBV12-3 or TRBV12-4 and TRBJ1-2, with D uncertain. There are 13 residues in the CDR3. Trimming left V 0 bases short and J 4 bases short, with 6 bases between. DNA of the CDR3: TGTGCCAGCAGTTTAGCAGCCGTCTATGGCTACACCTTC. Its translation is CASSLAAVYGYTF.

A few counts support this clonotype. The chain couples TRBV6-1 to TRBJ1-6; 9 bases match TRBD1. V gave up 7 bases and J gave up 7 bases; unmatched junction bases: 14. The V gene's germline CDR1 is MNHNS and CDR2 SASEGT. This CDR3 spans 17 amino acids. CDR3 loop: CASTLAFTGGWNSPLHF. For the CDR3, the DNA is TGTGCCAGCACCTTAGCCTTCACAGGGGGCTGGAATTCACCCCTCCACTTT.

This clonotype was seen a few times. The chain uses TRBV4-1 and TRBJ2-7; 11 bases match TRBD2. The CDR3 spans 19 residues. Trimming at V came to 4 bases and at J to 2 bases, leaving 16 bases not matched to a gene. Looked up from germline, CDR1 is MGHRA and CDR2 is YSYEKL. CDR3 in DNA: TGCGCCAGCAGCCCCTCGATAGAGACTAGCGGGGTCAGGGCCTACGAGCAGTACTTC. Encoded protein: CASSPSIETSGVRAYEQYF.

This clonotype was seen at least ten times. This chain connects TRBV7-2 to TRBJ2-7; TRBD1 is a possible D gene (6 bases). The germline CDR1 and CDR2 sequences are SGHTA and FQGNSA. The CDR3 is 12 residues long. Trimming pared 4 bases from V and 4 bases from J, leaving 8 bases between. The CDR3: CASSSQGYEQYF. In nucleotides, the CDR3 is TGTGCCAGCAGCTCACAGGGTTACGAGCAGTACTTC.

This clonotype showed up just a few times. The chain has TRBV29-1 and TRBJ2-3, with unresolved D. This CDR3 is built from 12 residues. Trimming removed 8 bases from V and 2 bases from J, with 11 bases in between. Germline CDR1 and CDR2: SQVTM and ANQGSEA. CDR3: CSRGPATDTQYF. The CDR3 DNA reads TGCAGCCGTGGACCAGCCACAGATACGCAGTATTTT.

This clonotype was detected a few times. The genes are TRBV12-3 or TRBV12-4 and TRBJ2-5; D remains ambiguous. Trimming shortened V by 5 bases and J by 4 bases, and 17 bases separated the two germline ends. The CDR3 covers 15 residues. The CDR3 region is CASSAITGVTETQYF. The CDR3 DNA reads TGTGCCAGCAGTGCCATCACTGGCGTTACAGAGACCCAGTACTTC.

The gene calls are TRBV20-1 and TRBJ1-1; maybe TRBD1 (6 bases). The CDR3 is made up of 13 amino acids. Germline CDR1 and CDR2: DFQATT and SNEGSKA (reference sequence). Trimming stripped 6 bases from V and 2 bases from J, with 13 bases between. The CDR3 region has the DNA TGCAGTGCACGGGGGGCGAAAAACACTGAAGCTTTCTTT. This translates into CSARGAKNTEAFF.